This T cell receptor beta chain appears in the sequencing data of a study of beta chain features in type 1 diabetes. On the study more broadly: All of the samples together had 85 million to 140 million sorted cells examined. Study observations and caveats: Type 1 diabetes patients showed fewer insertions and more deletions at VDJ junctions. Within patients, naive, central memory and Treg TCRB repertoires seemed more similar than within healthy donors. Type 1 diabetes patients had moderately but significantly shorter TCRB CDR3s in all four CD4+ subsets.

The CDR3 consists of 15 residues. Trimming pared 0 bases from V and 1 base from J, leaving 9 bases between. Germline assignment: CDR1 SGDLS and CDR2 YYNGEE. On this clone itself: Its antigen is undetermined.

The whole isolated RNA underwent reverse transcription, so sequencing captured expressed TCRB transcripts. Generated by immunoSEQ multiplex PCR, the TCRdb table keeps only in-frame clones and is missing some. The sample has over 120,000 clones; just over 9% are singletons. The source of this sequence is a man younger than 30 in good health. Source material: central memory CD4+ T cells from blood. The gene calls are TRBV9 and TRBJ2-3, with a tentative D call TRBD2 (5 bases). The chain's CDR3 is CASSVEVRGTDTQYF. The CDR3 DNA reads as TGTGCCAGCAGCGTAGAAGTGAGGGGCACAGATACGCAGTATTTT. Based on the CDR3 plus reference TRBV9 and TRBJ2-3, the full variable domain is DSGVTQTPKHLITATGQRVTLRCSPRSGDLSVYWYQQSLDQGLQFLIQYYNGEERAKGNILERFSAQQFPDLHSELNLSSLELGDSALYFCASSVEVRGTDTQYFGPGTRLTVL.